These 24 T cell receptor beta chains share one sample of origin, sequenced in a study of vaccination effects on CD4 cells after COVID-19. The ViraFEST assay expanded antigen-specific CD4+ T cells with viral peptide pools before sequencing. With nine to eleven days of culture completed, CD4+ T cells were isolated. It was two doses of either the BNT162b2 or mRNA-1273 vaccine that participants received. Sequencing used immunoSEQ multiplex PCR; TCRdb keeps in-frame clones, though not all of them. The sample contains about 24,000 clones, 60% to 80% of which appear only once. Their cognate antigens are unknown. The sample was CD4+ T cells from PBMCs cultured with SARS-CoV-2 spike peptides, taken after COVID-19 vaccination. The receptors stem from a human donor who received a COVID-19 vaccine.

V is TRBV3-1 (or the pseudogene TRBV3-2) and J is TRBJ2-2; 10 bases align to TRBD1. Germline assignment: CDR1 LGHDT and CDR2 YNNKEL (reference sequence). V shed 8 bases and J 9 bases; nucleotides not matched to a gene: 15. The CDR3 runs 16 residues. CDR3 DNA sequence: TGTGCCAGCGGTCCGGGACAGGGGATAACTGGTAGGGAGCTGTTTTTT. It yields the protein CASGPGQGITGRELFF.

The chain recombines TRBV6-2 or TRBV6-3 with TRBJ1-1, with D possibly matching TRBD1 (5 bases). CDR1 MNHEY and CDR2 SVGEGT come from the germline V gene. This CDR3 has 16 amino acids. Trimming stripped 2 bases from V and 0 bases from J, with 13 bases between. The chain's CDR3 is CASSYPAEGLNTEAFF. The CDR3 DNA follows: TGTGCCAGCAGTTACCCCGCGGAGGGGTTGAACACTGAAGCTTTCTTT.

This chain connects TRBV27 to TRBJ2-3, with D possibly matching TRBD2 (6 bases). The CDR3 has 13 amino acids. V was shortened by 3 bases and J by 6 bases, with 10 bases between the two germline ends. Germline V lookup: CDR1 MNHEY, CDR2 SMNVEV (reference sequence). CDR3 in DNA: TGTGCCAGCAGTTTTAGCGGTAGGGATACGCAGTATTTT. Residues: CASSFSGRDTQYF.

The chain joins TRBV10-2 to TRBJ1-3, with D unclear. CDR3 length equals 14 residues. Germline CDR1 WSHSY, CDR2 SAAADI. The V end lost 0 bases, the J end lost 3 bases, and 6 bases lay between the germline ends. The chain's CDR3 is CASSESLYGNTIYF. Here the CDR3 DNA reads TGCGCCAGCAGTGAGTCCCTTTATGGAAACACCATATATTTT.

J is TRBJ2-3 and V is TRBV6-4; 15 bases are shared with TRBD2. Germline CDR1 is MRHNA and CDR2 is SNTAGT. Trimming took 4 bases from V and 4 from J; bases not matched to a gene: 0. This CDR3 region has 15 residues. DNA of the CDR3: TGTGCCAGCAGTGGGACTAGCGGGGGGGCAGATACGCAGTATTTT. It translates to CASSGTSGGADTQYF.

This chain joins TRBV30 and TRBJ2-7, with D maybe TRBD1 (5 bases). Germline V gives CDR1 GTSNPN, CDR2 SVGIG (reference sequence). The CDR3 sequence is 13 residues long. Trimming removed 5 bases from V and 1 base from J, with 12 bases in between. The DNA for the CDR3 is TGTGCCTGGGGATCAGGGTCGTCCTACGAGCAGTACTTC. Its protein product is CAWGSGSSYEQYF.

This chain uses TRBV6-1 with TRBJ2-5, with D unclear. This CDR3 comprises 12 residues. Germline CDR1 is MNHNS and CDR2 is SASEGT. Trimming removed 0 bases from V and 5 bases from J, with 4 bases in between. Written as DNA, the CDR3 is TGTGCCAGCAGTGAAGCTGGGGAGACCCAGTACTTC. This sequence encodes CASSEAGETQYF.

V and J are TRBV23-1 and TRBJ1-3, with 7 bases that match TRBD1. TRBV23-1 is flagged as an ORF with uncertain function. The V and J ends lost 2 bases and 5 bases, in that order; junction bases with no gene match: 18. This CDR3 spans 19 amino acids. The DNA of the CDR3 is TGCGCCAGCAGTCAACGAGTATGGAAAAACCTGACAGGGCGAAACACCATATATTTT. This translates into CASSQRVWKNLTGRNTIYF.

Here the CDR3 reads CASSFGSANTEAFF. The CDR3 DNA sequence: TGTGCCAGCAGCTTTGGCTCTGCGAACACTGAAGCTTTCTTT. The V call is TRBV11-2, the J call TRBJ1-1; no definite D call. This CDR3 spans 14 amino acids. CDR1 and CDR2 (germline): SGHAT, FQNNGV. V gave up 3 bases and J gave up 1 base, with 9 bases separating them.

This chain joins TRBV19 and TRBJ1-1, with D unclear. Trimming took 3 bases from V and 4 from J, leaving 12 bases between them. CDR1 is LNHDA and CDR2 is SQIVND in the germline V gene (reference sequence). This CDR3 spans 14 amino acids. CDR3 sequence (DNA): TGTGCCAGTAGTATCTCAAGGATGGGCACTGAAGCTTTCTTT. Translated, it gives CASSISRMGTEAFF. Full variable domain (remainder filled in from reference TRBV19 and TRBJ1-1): DGGITQSPKYLFRKEGQNVTLSCEQNLNHDAMYWYRQDPGQGLRLIYYSQIVNDFQKGDIAEGYSVSREKKESFPLTVTSAQKNPTAFYLCASSISRMGTEAFFGQGTRLTVV.

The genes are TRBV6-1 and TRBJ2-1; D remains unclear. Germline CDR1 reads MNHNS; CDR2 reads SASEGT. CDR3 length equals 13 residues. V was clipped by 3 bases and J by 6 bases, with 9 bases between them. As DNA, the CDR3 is TGTGCCAGCAGTGACCTAGTGATCAATGAGCAGTTCTTC. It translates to CASSDLVINEQFF.

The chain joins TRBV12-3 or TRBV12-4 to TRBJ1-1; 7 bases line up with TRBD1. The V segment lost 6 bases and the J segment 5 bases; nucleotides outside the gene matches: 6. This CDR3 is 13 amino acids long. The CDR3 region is CASRIGGGTEAFF. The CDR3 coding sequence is TGTGCCAGCAGGATAGGGGGCGGTACTGAAGCTTTCTTT.

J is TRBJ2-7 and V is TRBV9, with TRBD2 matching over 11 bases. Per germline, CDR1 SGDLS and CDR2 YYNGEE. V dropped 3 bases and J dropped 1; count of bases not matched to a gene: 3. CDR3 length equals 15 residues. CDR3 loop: CASSGGLAESYEQYF. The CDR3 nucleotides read TGTGCCAGCAGCGGGGGACTAGCGGAATCCTACGAGCAGTACTTC.

CDR3 sequence (DNA): TGTGCCAGCAGTTCCTACGGACAGGTCCGGCAGCCCCAGCATTTT. Its protein product is CASSSYGQVRQPQHF. The chain is built from TRBV6-5 and TRBJ1-5; TRBD1 agrees at 7 bases. V shed 4 bases and J 7 bases; nucleotides not matched to a gene: 10. CDR1 is MNHEY, CDR2 SVGAGI, per germline. The CDR3 has 15 residues.

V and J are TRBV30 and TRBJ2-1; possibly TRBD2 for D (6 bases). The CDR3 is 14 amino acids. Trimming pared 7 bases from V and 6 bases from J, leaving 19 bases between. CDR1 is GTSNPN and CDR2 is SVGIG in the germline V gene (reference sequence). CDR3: CASEAGPPGNEQFF. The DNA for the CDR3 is TGTGCCTCCGAAGCGGGCCCCCCGGGCAATGAGCAGTTCTTC.

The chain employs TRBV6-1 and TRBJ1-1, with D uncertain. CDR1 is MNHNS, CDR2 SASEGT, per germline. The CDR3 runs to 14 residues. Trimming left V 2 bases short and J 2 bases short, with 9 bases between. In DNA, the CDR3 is TGTGCCAGCAGTGAAAGGGCAGCTAACACTGAAGCTTTCTTT. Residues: CASSERAANTEAFF.

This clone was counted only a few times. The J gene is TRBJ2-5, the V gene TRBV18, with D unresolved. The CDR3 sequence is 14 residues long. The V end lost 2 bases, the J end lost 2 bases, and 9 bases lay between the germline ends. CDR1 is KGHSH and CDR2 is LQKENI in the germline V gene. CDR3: CASSPSYGQETQYF. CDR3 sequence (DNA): TGTGCCAGCTCACCATCTTACGGTCAAGAGACCCAGTACTTC.

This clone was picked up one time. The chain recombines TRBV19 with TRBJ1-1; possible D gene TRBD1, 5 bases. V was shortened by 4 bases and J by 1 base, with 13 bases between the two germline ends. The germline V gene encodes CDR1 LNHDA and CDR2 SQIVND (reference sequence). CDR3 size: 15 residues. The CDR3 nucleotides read TGTGCCAGTAGTAGTTGGGGGGAGGCGAACACTGAAGCTTTCTTT. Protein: CASSSWGEANTEAFF.

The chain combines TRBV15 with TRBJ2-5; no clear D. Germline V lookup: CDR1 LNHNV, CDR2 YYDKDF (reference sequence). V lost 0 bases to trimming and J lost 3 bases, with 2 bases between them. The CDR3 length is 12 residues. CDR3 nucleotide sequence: TGTGCCACCAGCAGAGATGAAGAGACCCAGTACTTC. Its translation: CATSRDEETQYF.

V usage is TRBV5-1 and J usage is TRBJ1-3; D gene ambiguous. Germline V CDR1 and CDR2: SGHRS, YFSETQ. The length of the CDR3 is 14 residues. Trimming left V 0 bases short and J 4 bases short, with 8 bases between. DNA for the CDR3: TGCGCCAGCAGCTTGGTTTCTAGAGGAAACACCATATATTTT. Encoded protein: CASSLVSRGNTIYF.

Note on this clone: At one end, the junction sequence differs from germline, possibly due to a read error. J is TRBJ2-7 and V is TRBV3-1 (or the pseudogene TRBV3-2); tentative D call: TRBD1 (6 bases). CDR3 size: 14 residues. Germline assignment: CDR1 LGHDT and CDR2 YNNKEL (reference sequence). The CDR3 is CASSQTDRTYGQYF. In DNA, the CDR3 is TGTGCCAGCAGCCAAACTGACAGGACCTACGGGCAGTACTTC.

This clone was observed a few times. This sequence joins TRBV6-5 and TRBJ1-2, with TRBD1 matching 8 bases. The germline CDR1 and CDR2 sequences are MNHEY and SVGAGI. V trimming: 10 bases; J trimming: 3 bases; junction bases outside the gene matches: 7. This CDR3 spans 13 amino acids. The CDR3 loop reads CATEPGQDYGYTF. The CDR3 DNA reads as TGTGCCACTGAACCGGGACAGGACTATGGCTACACCTTC.

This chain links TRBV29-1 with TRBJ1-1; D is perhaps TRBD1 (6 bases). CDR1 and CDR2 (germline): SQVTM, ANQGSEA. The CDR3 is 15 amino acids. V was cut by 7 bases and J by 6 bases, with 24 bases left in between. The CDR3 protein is CSADRGARRSAEAFF. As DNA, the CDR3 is TGCAGCGCGGACCGGGGGGCTCGTCGTAGCGCTGAAGCTTTCTTT.

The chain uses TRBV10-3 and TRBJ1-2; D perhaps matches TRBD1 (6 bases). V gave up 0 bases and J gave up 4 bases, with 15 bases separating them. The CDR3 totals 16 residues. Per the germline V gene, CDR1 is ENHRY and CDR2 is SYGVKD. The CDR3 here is CAISESTRQGIYGYTF. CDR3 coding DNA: TGTGCCATCAGTGAGTCGACGAGGCAGGGGATCTATGGCTACACCTTC.